This entry describes one T cell receptor beta chain. In the original processing: Amplified reference gene primers provided the basis for estimating nucleated cell counts. The table came from immunoSEQ multiplex PCR; TCRdb's copy has only in-frame clones and leaves some out. V and J calls and clone size are given by that table; D and trimming were obtained from the DNA. Of 360,000 or so clones listed, roughly four fifths were seen once; the top ten hold about 5%. The CDR3 loop spans 15 amino acids. Trimming removed 2 bases from V and 8 bases from J; junction bases left unmatched: 9. Per the germline V gene, CDR1 is SGHNT and CDR2 is YYREEE (reference sequence). Everyone who took part was about 18 to 90 years old, and they came from 20 to 25 US areas. These data are taken from a study of blood T cell repertoires in COVID-19.

The sample taken for sequencing was PBMCs or T cells enriched from blood (not recorded which). This clonotype was obtained from a woman in her forties or fifties who had recovered from COVID-19. The chain links TRBV5-4 to TRBJ1-2; 10 positions agree with TRBD1. CDR3 region: CASSFTGTGAGGYTF. The CDR3, as DNA: TGTGCCAGCAGCTTTACCGGGACAGGGGCGGGGGGCTACACCTTC.